This TCR beta chain originates from a study of monozygotic twins with inflammatory bowel disease. An amount of about 4,000 ng of total RNA was used for each TCR library. With the 5' RACE reads reprocessed, TCRdb shows one record per CDR3 protein and no DNA. The table for this sample gives nearly 450,000 distinct CDR3 sequences. Per donor, approximately 2.3 ml of blood was collected and frozen. CDR1 and CDR2 from the germline V gene are SGHRS and YFSETQ. The CDR3 sequence is 15 residues long. With respect to this clonotype: The antigen is not known.

Study results and caveats: Especially where disease activity was present, IBD patients had fewer clonotypes in common with others than healthy twins did.

The source is a human donor with ulcerative colitis or Crohn's disease, or a healthy co-twin of an affected twin (not recorded which). The rearrangement links TRBV5-1 to TRBJ1-1. The sample consisted of blood. CDR3 amino acids: CASSLGQAGRGEAFF.